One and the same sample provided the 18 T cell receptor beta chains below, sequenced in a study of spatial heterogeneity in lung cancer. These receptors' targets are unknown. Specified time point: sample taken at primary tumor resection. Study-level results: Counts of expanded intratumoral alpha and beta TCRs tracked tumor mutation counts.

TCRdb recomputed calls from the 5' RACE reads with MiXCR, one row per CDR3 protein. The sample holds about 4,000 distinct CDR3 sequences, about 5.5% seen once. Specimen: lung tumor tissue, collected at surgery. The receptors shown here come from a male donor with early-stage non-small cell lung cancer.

The CDR3 protein is CASSGTTEETQYF. The CDR3, as DNA: TGTGCCAGCAGCGGGACTACCGAAGAGACCCAGTACTTC. The chain has TRBV7-2 and TRBJ2-5; TRBD2 matches 7 bases. V dropped 5 bases and J dropped 3; count of bases not matched to a gene: 3. In germline, CDR1 is SGHTA, CDR2 FQGNSA. This CDR3 region has 13 residues.

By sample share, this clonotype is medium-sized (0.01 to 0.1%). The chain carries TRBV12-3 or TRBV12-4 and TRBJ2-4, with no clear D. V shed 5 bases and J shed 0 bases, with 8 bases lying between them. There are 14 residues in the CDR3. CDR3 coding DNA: TGTGCCAGCAGTCCGACACTAGCCAAAAACATTCAGTACTTC. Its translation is CASSPTLAKNIQYF.

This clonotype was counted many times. The CDR3 is CASSLRDGYTF. The CDR3 DNA follows: TGTGCCAGCAGCTTAAGGGATGGCTACACCTTC. The V gene is TRBV7-9, the J gene TRBJ1-2; no definite D call. The CDR3 length is 11 residues. With 2 bases removed from V and 6 bases from J, the gap between germline ends came to 4 bases. Germline values: CDR1 SEHNR, CDR2 FQNEAQ (reference sequence).

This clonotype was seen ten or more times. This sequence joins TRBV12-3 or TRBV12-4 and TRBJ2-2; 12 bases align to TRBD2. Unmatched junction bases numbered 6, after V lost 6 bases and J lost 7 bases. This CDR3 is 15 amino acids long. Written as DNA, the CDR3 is TGTGCCAGCAGCCGGACTAGCGGGGTAAACGGGGAGCTGTTTTTT. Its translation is CASSRTSGVNGELFF.

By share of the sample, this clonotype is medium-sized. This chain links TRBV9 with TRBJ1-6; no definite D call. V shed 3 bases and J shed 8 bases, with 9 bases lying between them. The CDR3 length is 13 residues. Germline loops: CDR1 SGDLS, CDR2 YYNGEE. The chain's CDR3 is CASSGKWDSPLHF. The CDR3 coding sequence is TGTGCCAGCAGCGGGAAGTGGGATTCACCCCTCCACTTT. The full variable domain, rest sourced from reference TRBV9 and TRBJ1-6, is DSGVTQTPKHLITATGQRVTLRCSPRSGDLSVYWYQQSLDQGLQFLIQYYNGEERAKGNILERFSAQQFPDLHSELNLSSLELGDSALYFCASSGKWDSPLHFGNGTRLTVT.

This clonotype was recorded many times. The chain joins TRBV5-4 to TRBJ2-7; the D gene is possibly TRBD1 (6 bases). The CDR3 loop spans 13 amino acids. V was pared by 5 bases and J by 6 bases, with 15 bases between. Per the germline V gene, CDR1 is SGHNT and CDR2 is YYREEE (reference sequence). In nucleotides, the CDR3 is TGTGCCAGCAGACTGACAGGTGCGACCGAGCAGTACTTC. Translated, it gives CASRLTGATEQYF.

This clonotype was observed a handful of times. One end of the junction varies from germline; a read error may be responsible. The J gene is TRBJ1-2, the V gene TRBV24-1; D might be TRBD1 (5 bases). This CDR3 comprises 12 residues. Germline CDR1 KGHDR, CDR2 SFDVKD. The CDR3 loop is CVTSDWTNGYTF. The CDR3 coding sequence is TGTGTCACCAGTGATTGGACAAATGGCTACACCTTC.

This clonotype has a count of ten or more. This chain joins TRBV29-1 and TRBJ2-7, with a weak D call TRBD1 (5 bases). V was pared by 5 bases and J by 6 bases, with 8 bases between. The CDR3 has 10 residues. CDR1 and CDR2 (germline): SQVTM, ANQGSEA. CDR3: CSVRQGEQYF. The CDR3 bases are TGCAGCGTTCGCCAGGGCGAGCAGTACTTC.

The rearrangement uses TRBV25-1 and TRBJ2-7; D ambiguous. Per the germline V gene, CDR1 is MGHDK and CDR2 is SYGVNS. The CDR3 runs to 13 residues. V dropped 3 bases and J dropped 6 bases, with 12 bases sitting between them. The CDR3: CASSDDGWSEQYF. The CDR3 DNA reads TGTGCCAGCAGTGACGACGGGTGGAGCGAGCAGTACTTC.

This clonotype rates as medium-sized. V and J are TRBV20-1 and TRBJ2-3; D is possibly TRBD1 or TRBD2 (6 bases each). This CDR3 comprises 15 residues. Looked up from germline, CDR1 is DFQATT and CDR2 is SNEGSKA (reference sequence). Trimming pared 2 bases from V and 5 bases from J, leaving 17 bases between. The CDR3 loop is CSARITGALKDTQYF. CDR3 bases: TGCAGTGCTAGAATCACGGGGGCTCTTAAAGATACGCAGTATTTT.

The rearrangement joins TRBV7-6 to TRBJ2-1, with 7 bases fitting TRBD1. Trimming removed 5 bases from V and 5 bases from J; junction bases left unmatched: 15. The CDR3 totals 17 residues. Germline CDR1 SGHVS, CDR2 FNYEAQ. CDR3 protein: CASSLRLGTDINNEQFF. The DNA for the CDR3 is TGTGCCAGCAGCCTAAGATTAGGGACAGACATTAACAATGAGCAGTTCTTC.

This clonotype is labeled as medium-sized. CDR3 bases: TGTGCCAGCAAACCGGGACTAGCGGGATGGTCTAGCACAGATACGCAGTATTTT. Its protein product is CASKPGLAGWSSTDTQYF. This chain uses TRBV6-5 with TRBJ2-3, with 13 bases matching TRBD2. The CDR3 runs 18 residues. Germline lookup yields CDR1 MNHEY and CDR2 SVGAGI. The J segment lost 0 bases and the V segment lost 7 bases, leaving 10 bases of the junction unmatched.

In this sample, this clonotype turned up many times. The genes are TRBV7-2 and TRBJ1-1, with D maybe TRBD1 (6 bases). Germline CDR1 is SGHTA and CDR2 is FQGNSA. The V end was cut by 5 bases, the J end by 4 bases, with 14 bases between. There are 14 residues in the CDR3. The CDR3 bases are TGTGCCAGCAGCCAACAGGGTATAATCACTGAAGCTTTCTTT. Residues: CASSQQGIITEAFF.

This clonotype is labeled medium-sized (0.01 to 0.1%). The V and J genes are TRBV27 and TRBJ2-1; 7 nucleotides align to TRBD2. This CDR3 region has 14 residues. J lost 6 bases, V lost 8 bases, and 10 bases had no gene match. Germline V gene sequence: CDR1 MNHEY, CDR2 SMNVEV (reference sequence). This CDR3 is CASFPGTTGNEQFF. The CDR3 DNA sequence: TGTGCCAGCTTCCCCGGGACTACCGGCAATGAGCAGTTCTTC.

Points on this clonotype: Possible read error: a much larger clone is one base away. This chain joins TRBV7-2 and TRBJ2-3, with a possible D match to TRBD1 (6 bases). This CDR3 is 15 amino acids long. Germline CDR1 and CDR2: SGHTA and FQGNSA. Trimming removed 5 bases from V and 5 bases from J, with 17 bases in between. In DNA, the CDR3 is TGTGCCAGCAGCCCGATGGACAGATACATAGATACGCAGTATTTT. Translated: CASSPMDRYIDTQYF.

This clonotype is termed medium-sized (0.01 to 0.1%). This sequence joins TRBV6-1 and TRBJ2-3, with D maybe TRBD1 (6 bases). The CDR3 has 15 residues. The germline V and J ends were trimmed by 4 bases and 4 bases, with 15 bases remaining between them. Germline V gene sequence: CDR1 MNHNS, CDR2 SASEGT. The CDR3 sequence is CASSGSTGKADTQYF. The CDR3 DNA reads TGTGCCAGCAGTGGGTCAACAGGGAAGGCAGATACGCAGTATTTT.

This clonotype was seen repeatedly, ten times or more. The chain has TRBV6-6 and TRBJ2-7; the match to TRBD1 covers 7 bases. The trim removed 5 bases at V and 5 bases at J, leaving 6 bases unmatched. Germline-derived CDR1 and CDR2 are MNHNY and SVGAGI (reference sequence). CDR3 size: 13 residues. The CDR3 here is CASSTGTADEQYF. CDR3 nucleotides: TGTGCCAGCAGTACCGGGACAGCTGACGAGCAGTACTTC.

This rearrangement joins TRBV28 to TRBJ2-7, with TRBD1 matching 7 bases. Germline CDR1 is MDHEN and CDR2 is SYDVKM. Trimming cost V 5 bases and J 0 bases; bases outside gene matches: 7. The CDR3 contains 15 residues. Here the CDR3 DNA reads TGTGCCAGCAGTCCCCCGGACAGGTTCTCCTACGAGCAGTACTTC. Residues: CASSPPDRFSYEQYF.